Shown below are 23 T cell receptor beta chains from a single sample sequenced in a study of blood T cell repertoires in COVID-19. Libraries were prepared by immunoSEQ multiplex PCR; TCRdb keeps only in-frame clonotypes and omits some of them. The sample contains approximately 59,000 clones, about 81% of which appear only once. Sequencing was carried out using peripheral blood. All receptors come from a man aged 55 to 70 with COVID-19, enrolled during active disease.

The chain couples TRBV2 to TRBJ1-1; TRBD1 might be the D (6 bases). Germline values: CDR1 SNHLY, CDR2 FYNNEI. The CDR3 has 14 residues. The V end was cut by 6 bases, the J end by 1 base, with 12 bases between. As DNA, the CDR3 is TGTGCCAGCAGATGGGGGCGGACGAACACTGAAGCTTTCTTT. As protein: CASRWGRTNTEAFF.

The CDR3 coding sequence is TGTGCCAGTAATGCGGGAGGACCTAACGAGCAGTACTTC. Encoded protein: CASNAGGPNEQYF. This rearrangement joins TRBV19 to TRBJ2-7, with 8 bases that match TRBD2. CDR1 is LNHDA and CDR2 is SQIVND in the germline V gene (reference sequence). The V segment lost 7 bases and the J segment 5 bases; nucleotides outside the gene matches: 7. The CDR3 has 13 residues.

The chain employs TRBV3-1 (or the pseudogene TRBV3-2) and TRBJ2-1, with a tentative D call TRBD1 (6 bases). V lost 3 bases and J 10 bases, leaving 10 bases between the germline ends. The CDR3 contains 12 residues. Germline V gives CDR1 LGHDT, CDR2 YNNKEL (reference sequence). For the CDR3, the DNA is TGTGCCAGCAGCCATTCGGGACAAGAGCAGTTCTTC. Encoded protein: CASSHSGQEQFF.

The rearrangement links TRBV4-1 to TRBJ1-5; no clear D gene. The V and J ends lost 1 base and 6 bases respectively, with 13 bases between them. Germline V CDR1 and CDR2: MGHRA, YSYEKL. CDR3 length equals 15 residues. CDR3 DNA: TGCGCCAGCAGCCAAGGAGTAGGGAGGGCTCAGCCCCAGCATTTT. Amino acid sequence: CASSQGVGRAQPQHF.

This clone was seen once. The rearrangement uses TRBV7-3 and TRBJ1-1; the D is unclear. From germline, CDR1 is SGHTA and CDR2 FQGTGA. This CDR3 contains 13 residues. Trimming removed 5 bases at V and 1 base at J, with 8 bases between. DNA for the CDR3: TGTGCCAGCAGCCGCAACACGAACACTGAAGCTTTCTTT. This translates into CASSRNTNTEAFF.

CDR3 sequence: CSVDTGQSYEQYF. The CDR3 DNA follows: TGCAGCGTTGATACCGGACAGAGCTACGAGCAGTACTTC. This chain links TRBV29-1 with TRBJ2-7, with D possibly being TRBD1 (6 bases). The V end lost 3 bases, the J end lost 3 bases, and 12 bases lay between the germline ends. The CDR3 length is 13 residues. The V gene's germline CDR1 is SQVTM and CDR2 ANQGSEA.

The chain joins TRBV7-3 to TRBJ2-2; 7 nucleotides agree with TRBD2. Germline CDR1 is SGHTA and CDR2 is FQGTGA. V shed 5 bases and J 1 base; nucleotides not matched to a gene: 13. The CDR3 runs 18 residues. CDR3 nucleotide sequence: TGTGCCAGCAGCCCAAATATGGGGACTACCTTGAACACCGGGGAGCTGTTTTTT. It is translated as CASSPNMGTTLNTGELFF.

This rearrangement joins TRBV4-3 to TRBJ2-4, with a weak D call TRBD2 (5 bases). Germline values: CDR1 LGHNA, CDR2 YSLEER. This CDR3 has 15 residues. Between the trimmed V and J ends, which lost 0 bases and 9 bases, there was a span of 15 bases. The CDR3 DNA is TGCGCCAGCAGCCAAGACCGGGATAAGGGTGGCATTCAGTACTTC. Translating it yields CASSQDRDKGGIQYF.

V usage is TRBV29-1 and J usage is TRBJ2-1; 9 bases fit TRBD2. With V trimmed by 7 bases and J by 5 bases, 6 bases remained unmatched. The length of the CDR3 is 13 residues. The germline CDR1 and CDR2 sequences are SQVTM and ANQGSEA. CDR3 bases: TGCAGCGGGCGGACTAGCGAGAACAATGAGCAGTTCTTC. Its protein is CSGRTSENNEQFF.

This clone has just one count. This rearrangement joins TRBV11-2 to TRBJ2-7, with 10 bases fitting TRBD2. Germline assignment: CDR1 SGHAT and CDR2 FQNNGV. Trimming cost V 5 bases and J 3 bases; bases outside gene matches: 7. The CDR3 is made up of 15 amino acids. The CDR3 spells CASSPGTSAYYEQYF. The CDR3 nucleotides read TGTGCCAGCAGCCCAGGGACTAGCGCTTACTACGAGCAGTACTTC.

The rearrangement links TRBV12-5 to TRBJ2-1, with 12 bases that match TRBD2. Germline loops: CDR1 LGHNT, CDR2 FRNRAP. V shed 1 base and J 7 bases; nucleotides not matched to a gene: 2. This CDR3 has 15 residues. The CDR3 sequence: CASGLASGRGNEQFF. For the CDR3, the DNA is TGTGCTAGTGGTTTGGCTAGCGGGAGGGGAAATGAGCAGTTCTTC.

The V gene is TRBV6-5, the J gene TRBJ2-2; possibly TRBD2 for D (5 bases). V lost 6 bases, J lost 5 bases, and 13 bases lay in between. The germline V gene has CDR1 MNHEY and CDR2 SVGAGI. The CDR3 contains 14 residues. The CDR3 DNA reads TGTGCCAGCAGGCTGGCGGGCAGGACCGGGGAGCTGTTTTTT. Protein: CASRLAGRTGELFF.

The rearrangement links TRBV15 to TRBJ1-1, with 9 bases lining up with TRBD1. This CDR3 has 16 amino acids. Germline CDR1 is LNHNV and CDR2 is YYDKDF (reference sequence). The junction had 16 bases not matched to a gene; V was cut back by 3 bases and J by 11 bases. In nucleotides, the CDR3 is TGTGCCACCAGCAGGGACCCCGGGACAGGGCTTGTCGAGGCTTTCTTT. This encodes CATSRDPGTGLVEAFF.

The table lists this clone with many counts. The chain uses TRBV9 and TRBJ1-3; tentative D call: TRBD1 (5 bases). The CDR3 has 16 residues. CDR1 and CDR2 from the germline V gene are SGDLS and YYNGEE. Trimming shortened V by 3 bases and J by 3 bases, and 16 bases separated the two germline ends. The DNA of the CDR3 is TGTGCCAGCAGCGCGACCCCCCGGGGGGGTGGAAACACCATATATTTT. Protein sequence: CASSATPRGGGNTIYF.

The chain has TRBV10-3 and TRBJ2-1; D is possibly TRBD2 (6 bases). Germline V gene data show CDR1 as ENHRY and CDR2 as SYGVKD. The CDR3 has 12 amino acids. V shed 8 bases and J shed 5 bases, with 10 bases lying between them. In DNA form, the CDR3 reads TGTGCCATCCGGAGGGGAAACAATGAGCAGTTCTTC. Its translation is CAIRRGNNEQFF.

V and J are TRBV4-3 and TRBJ2-2; tentative D call: TRBD1 (6 bases). CDR3 length: 16 amino acids. V was trimmed by 2 bases and J by 1 base, leaving 11 bases between them. Germline-derived CDR1 and CDR2 are LGHNA and YSLEER. The CDR3 sequence is CASSQTGTRNTGELFF. For the CDR3, the DNA is TGCGCCAGCAGCCAAACCGGGACACGGAACACCGGGGAGCTGTTTTTT.

V is TRBV6-5 and J is TRBJ2-1; D is perhaps TRBD1 (6 bases). Trimming shortened V by 10 bases and J by 3 bases, and 13 bases separated the two germline ends. There are 13 residues in the CDR3. In germline, CDR1 is MNHEY, CDR2 SVGAGI. CDR3 DNA: TGTGCCACCCCGACAGGCCGCTACAATGAGCAGTTCTTC. Protein: CATPTGRYNEQFF.

The chain combines TRBV24-1 with TRBJ2-2, with a possible D match to TRBD2 (5 bases). Germline CDR1 reads KGHDR; CDR2 reads SFDVKD. Trimming took off 5 bases at V and 3 bases at J, with 9 bases between the two ends. The CDR3 is 14 amino acids. CDR3 sequence reads: CATSGHGDTGELFF. As DNA, the CDR3 is TGTGCCACCAGTGGCCACGGGGACACCGGGGAGCTGTTTTTT.

This clone was picked up a small number of times. The gene calls are TRBV29-1 and TRBJ2-7, with TRBD2 matching over 11 bases. The CDR3 covers 18 residues. V lost 6 bases to trimming and J lost 5 bases; unmatched junction nucleotides: 21. The germline CDR1 and CDR2 sequences are SQVTM and ANQGSEA. CDR3 amino acids: CSVHRRAITSGSPDEQYF. The CDR3 bases are TGCAGCGTCCACCGGAGGGCGATAACTAGCGGGAGTCCCGACGAGCAGTACTTC.

This chain uses TRBV11-2 with TRBJ1-2; no clear D gene. Per the germline V gene, CDR1 is SGHAT and CDR2 is FQNNGV. V lost 4 bases and J 2 bases, leaving 11 bases between the germline ends. The CDR3 spans 14 residues. CDR3 protein: CASSSQAPNYGYTF. In DNA form, the CDR3 reads TGTGCCAGCAGCTCGCAGGCCCCAAACTATGGCTACACCTTC.

This clone appeared a single time. The gene calls are TRBV18 and TRBJ1-2; tentatively, D is TRBD1 (5 bases). The V and J ends lost 3 bases and 0 bases respectively, with 11 bases between them. Germline V lookup: CDR1 KGHSH, CDR2 LQKENI. This CDR3 contains 15 residues. In DNA, the CDR3 is TGTGCCAGCTCACCGCAACAGGTTCCTAACTATGGCTACACCTTC. Translated, it gives CASSPQQVPNYGYTF.

The chain couples TRBV5-5 to TRBJ1-3; unclear D gene. CDR3 length: 13 amino acids. Between the trimmed V and J ends, which lost 2 bases and 8 bases, there was a span of 11 bases. Germline V gene lookup returns CDR1 SGHKS and CDR2 YYEKEE (reference sequence). This chain's CDR3 is CASSLGPRDTIYF. The CDR3 DNA reads TGTGCCAGCAGCTTAGGCCCCCGGGACACCATATATTTT.

The rearrangement links TRBV7-9 to TRBJ1-3, with D perhaps matching TRBD1 (6 bases). The germline V gene encodes CDR1 SEHNR and CDR2 FQNEAQ (reference sequence). The CDR3 loop spans 16 amino acids. The V end was cut by 4 bases, the J end by 0 bases, with 13 bases between. CDR3 protein: CASSSDRQASGNTIYF. For the CDR3, the DNA is TGTGCCAGCAGCTCAGACCGACAGGCCTCTGGAAACACCATATATTTT.